This T cell receptor beta chain was found in a study of human T cells and chemical hapten exposure. At the level of the study: Diphenylcyclopropenone doses were given weekly to the scalps of patients across the approximately 25-week study. The study's findings and limits: Every donor had alopecia, and their immune response may therefore differ from healthy people's.

This clonotype was observed at least ten times. Its antigen is not identified. CDR1 and CDR2 (germline): GTSNPN, SVGIG (reference sequence). The CDR3 sequence is 11 residues long. Time point reported: patch test 2, 6 weeks after DPC sensitization. Regarding treatment: therapeutic diphenylcyclopropenone sensitization with weekly scalp DPC. For the library, individual cDNA molecules each received unique molecular identifiers. From the RACE reads, TCRdb called clonotypes with MiXCR, one entry per CDR3 protein. The sample yields over 40,000 distinct CDR3 sequences, around 3% seen once. The V gene is TRBV30, the J gene TRBJ2-7, with D hard to call. This material consisted of whole blood, taken in connection with sensitization to the hapten diphenylcyclopropenone (DPC). The receptor's source is a man between 40 and 49 years old with alopecia areata. Some clones in this sample may be carry-over from other donors' samples. The CDR3 DNA is TGTGCATTGACTTCACCCGGAGAGCAGTACTTC. It specifies CALTSPGEQYF. Full variable domain (missing parts from reference TRBV30 and TRBJ2-7): SQTIHQWPATLVQPVGSPLSLECTVEGTSNPNLYWYRQAAGRGLQLLFYSVGIGQISSEVPQNLSASRPQDRQFILSSKKLLLSDSGFYLCALTSPGEQYFGPGTRLTVT.